These T cell receptor beta chains were read from a single sample in a study of CXCR3-negative and CXCR3-positive naive CD8 T cells. With the 5' RACE reads reprocessed, TCRdb shows one record per CDR3 protein and no DNA. The sample has roughly 93,000 distinct CDR3 sequences. Sample: naive CXCR3+ CD8+ T cells from blood. The receptors derive from a human donor in good health. Some clones in this sample may be carry-over from other donors' samples. Each CDR3 is given with its conserved first and last residue.

V: TRBV20-1; J: TRBJ2-1; CDR3: CSISSGRGGNEQFF
V: TRBV13; J: TRBJ2-4; CDR3: CASSSGLDANIQYF
V: TRBV9; J: TRBJ2-2; CDR3: CASSGHRDRANTGELFF
V: TRBV20-1; J: TRBJ2-2; CDR3: CSAPSTGIPPTTGELFF
V: TRBV11-3; J: TRBJ1-1; CDR3: CASSSPTIGNTEAFF
V: TRBV15; J: TRBJ1-5; CDR3: CATSRGARGNQPQHF
V: TRBV28; J: TRBJ2-1; CDR3: CASRKPGHPVYNEQFF
V: TRBV4-3; J: TRBJ1-2; CDR3: CASSQDARGADGYTF
V: TRBV6-4; J: TRBJ2-1; CDR3: CASSEGSFVGQILYNEQFF
V: TRBV14; J: TRBJ2-7; CDR3: CASGKQGTYEQYF
V: TRBV7-2; J: TRBJ1-5; CDR3: CASAEGGSNQPQHF
V: TRBV6-5; J: TRBJ1-2; CDR3: CASSHDVDYGYTF
V: TRBV4-1; J: TRBJ2-1; CDR3: CASSQDQVDSYNEQFF
V: TRBV29-1; J: TRBJ2-7; CDR3: CSVSDSYEQYF
V: TRBV29-1; J: TRBJ2-3; CDR3: CSVVTSGSVADTQYF
V: TRBV3-1; J: TRBJ2-1; CDR3: CASSQVEGWDNEQFF
V: TRBV6-5; J: TRBJ2-1; CDR3: CASSYWQGDRGTEQFF
V: TRBV7-2; J: TRBJ2-5; CDR3: CASSLGVTEEETQYF
V: TRBV7-2; J: TRBJ2-1; CDR3: CASSLAAGGTQGEQFF
V: TRBV10-3; J: TRBJ1-5; CDR3: CAISDSLNQPQHF
V: TRBV20-1; J: TRBJ2-3; CDR3: CSARDPRGLGADTQYF
V: TRBV19; J: TRBJ1-2; CDR3: CASSMGETGEIANYGYTF
V: TRBV6-1; J: TRBJ1-1; CDR3: CASSEGFYVGTEAFF
V: TRBV4-1; J: TRBJ2-1; CDR3: CASSQGQNEQFF
V: TRBV12-3/TRBV12-4; J: TRBJ2-7; CDR3: CASSFRDNPWEQYF
V: TRBV25-1; J: TRBJ1-2; CDR3: CASSEWTGKFYGYTF
V: TRBV29-1; J: TRBJ1-2; CDR3: CSVIDRVGGYTF
V: TRBV6-6; J: TRBJ2-1; CDR3: CASSYSSGKAQFF
V: TRBV15; J: TRBJ2-2; CDR3: CATSRGESRNTGELFF
V: TRBV28; J: TRBJ2-3; CDR3: CASSFPGTSGGRTDTQYF
V: TRBV29-1; J: TRBJ2-1; CDR3: CSDRVAGGNEQFF
V: TRBV7-6; J: TRBJ2-1; CDR3: CASSRKGGPYNEQFF
V: TRBV2; J: TRBJ2-5; CDR3: CASSIAGSRETQYF
V: TRBV7-2; J: TRBJ2-5; CDR3: CASSLDSMETQYF
V: TRBV9; J: TRBJ2-7; CDR3: CASSASPTGDDYEQYF
V: TRBV29-1; J: TRBJ2-7; CDR3: CSVEAIAGGPYEQYF
V: TRBV5-5; J: TRBJ2-7; CDR3: CASSFGRGNYEQYF
V: TRBV12-3/TRBV12-4; J: TRBJ1-1; CDR3: CASGTGFLEAFF
V: TRBV28; J: TRBJ2-1; CDR3: CASSFRDSYNEQFF
V: TRBV12-3/TRBV12-4; J: TRBJ2-7; CDR3: CASSPRSSGGAYEQYF
V: TRBV14; J: TRBJ2-5; CDR3: CASSQTDHRGRRQETQYF
V: TRBV6-5; J: TRBJ2-7; CDR3: CASSKFDRGYEQYF
V: TRBV7-9; J: TRBJ2-3; CDR3: CASRPVGASTDTQYF
V: TRBV27; J: TRBJ2-3; CDR3: CASSDSSTDTQYF
V: TRBV29-1; J: TRBJ2-1; CDR3: CSDLGQGDEQFF
V: TRBV7-2; J: TRBJ2-7; CDR3: CASSGTRGYEQYF
V: TRBV7-2; J: TRBJ2-7; CDR3: CASSVGQGGYEQYF
V: TRBV28; J: TRBJ2-1; CDR3: CASSLYPRGADEQFF
V: TRBV7-2; J: TRBJ2-3; CDR3: CASSLGTDTQYF
V: TRBV5-4; J: TRBJ2-1; CDR3: CASSWLGGREQFF
V: TRBV9; J: TRBJ2-3; CDR3: CASSVAEGSTDTQYF
V: TRBV29-1; J: TRBJ2-2; CDR3: CSVAGGNGELFF
V: TRBV19; J: TRBJ2-7; CDR3: CASSISAVYEQYF
V: TRBV12-3/TRBV12-4; J: TRBJ2-7; CDR3: CASSLTSGISEQYF
V: TRBV12-5; J: TRBJ2-1; CDR3: CASGLAWEGSYDEQFF
V: TRBV20-1; J: TRBJ1-3; CDR3: CSARDDMTRYTIYF